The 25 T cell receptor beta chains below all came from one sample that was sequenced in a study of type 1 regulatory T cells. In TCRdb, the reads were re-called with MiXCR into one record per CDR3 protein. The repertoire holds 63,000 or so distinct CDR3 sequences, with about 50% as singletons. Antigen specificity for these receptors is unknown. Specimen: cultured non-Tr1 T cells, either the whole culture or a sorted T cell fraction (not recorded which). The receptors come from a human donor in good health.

CDR3 sequence: CSASDSPYEQYF. Here the CDR3 DNA reads TGCAGTGCTAGCGACAGTCCCTACGAGCAGTACTTC. V is TRBV20-1 and J is TRBJ2-7, with D possibly being TRBD1 (5 bases). The CDR3 has 12 residues. CDR1 is DFQATT and CDR2 is SNEGSKA in the germline V gene (reference sequence). Trimming pared 3 bases from V and 2 bases from J, leaving 8 bases between.

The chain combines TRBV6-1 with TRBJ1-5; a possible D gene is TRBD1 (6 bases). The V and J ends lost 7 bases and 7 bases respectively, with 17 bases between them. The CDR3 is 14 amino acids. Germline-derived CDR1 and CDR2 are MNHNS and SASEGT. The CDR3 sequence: CASIQVGGGQPQHF. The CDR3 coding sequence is TGTGCCAGCATTCAAGTCGGGGGGGGCCAGCCCCAGCATTTT.

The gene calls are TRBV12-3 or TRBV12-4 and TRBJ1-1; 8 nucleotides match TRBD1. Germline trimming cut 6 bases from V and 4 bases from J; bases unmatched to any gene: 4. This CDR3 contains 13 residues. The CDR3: CASSMTGVTEAFF. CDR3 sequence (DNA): TGTGCCAGCAGCATGACAGGGGTCACTGAAGCTTTCTTT.

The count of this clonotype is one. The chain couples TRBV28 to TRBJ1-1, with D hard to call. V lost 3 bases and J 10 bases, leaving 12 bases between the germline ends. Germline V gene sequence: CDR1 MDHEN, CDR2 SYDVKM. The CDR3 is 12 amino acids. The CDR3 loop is CASSLAQVGAFF. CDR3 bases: TGTGCCAGCAGTTTGGCCCAGGTAGGAGCTTTCTTT.

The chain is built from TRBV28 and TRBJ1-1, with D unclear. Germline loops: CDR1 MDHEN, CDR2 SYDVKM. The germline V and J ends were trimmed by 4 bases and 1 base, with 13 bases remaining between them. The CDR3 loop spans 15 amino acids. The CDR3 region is CASSSPGVTNTEAFF. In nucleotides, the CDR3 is TGTGCCAGCAGTTCCCCCGGGGTGACGAACACTGAAGCTTTCTTT.

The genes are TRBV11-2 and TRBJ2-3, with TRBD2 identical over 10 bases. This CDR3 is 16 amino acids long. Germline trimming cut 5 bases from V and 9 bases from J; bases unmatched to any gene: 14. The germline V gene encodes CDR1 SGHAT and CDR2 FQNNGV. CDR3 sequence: CASSQRAGGFEETQYF. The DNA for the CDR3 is TGTGCCAGCAGCCAAAGAGCGGGGGGGTTTGAAGAGACGCAGTATTTT.

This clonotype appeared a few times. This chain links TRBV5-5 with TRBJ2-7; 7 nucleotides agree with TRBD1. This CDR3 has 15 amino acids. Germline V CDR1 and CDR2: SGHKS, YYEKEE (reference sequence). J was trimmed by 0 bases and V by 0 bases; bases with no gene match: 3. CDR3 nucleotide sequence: TGTGCCAGCAGCTTGGCGGGACAGCCCTCCTACGAGCAGTACTTC. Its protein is CASSLAGQPSYEQYF.

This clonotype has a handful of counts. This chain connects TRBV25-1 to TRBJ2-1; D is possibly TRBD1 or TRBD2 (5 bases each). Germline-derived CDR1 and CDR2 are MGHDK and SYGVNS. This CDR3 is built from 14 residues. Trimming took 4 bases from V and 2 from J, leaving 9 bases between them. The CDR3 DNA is TGTGCCAGCAGTGTCCCGGGACCCTACAATGAGCAGTTCTTC. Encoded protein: CASSVPGPYNEQFF. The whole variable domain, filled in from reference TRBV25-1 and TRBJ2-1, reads EADIYQTPRYLVIGTGKKITLECSQTMGHDKMYWYQQDPGMELHLIHYSYGVNSTEKGDLSSESTVSRIRTEHFPLTLESARPSHTSQYLCASSVPGPYNEQFFGPGTRLTVL.

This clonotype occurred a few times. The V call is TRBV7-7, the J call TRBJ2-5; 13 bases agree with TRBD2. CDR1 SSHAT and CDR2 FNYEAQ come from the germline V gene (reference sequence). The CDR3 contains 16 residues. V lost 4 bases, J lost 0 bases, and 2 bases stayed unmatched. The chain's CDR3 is CASSSGLAGDQETQYF. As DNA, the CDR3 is TGTGCCAGCAGCTCAGGACTAGCGGGGGACCAAGAGACCCAGTACTTC.

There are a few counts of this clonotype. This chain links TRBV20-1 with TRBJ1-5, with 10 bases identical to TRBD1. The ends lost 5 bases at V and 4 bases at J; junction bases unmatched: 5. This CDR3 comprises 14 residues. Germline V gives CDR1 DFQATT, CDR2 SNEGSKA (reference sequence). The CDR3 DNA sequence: TGCAGTGCTCGGGACAGGGGCCCAAATCAGCCCCAGCATTTT. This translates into CSARDRGPNQPQHF.

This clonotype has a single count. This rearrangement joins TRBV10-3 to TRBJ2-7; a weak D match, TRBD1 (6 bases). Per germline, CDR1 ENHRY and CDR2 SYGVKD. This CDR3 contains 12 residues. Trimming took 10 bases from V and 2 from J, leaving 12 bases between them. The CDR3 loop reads CATRDKTYEQYF. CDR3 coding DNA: TGTGCCACCAGGGACAAAACCTACGAGCAGTACTTC.

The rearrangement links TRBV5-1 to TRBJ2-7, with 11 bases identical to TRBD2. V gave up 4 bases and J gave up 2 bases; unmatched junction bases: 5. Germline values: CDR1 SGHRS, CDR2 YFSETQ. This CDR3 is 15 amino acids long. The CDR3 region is CASSTTSGGPYEQYF. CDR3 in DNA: TGCGCCAGCAGCACAACTAGCGGGGGCCCCTACGAGCAGTACTTC.

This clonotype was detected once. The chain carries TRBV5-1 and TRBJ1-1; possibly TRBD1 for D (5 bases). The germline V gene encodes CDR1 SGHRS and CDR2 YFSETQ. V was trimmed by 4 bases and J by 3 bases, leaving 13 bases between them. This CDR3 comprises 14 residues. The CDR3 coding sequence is TGCGCCAGCAGCCGGTATGCGGGACACACTGAAGCTTTCTTT. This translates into CASSRYAGHTEAFF.

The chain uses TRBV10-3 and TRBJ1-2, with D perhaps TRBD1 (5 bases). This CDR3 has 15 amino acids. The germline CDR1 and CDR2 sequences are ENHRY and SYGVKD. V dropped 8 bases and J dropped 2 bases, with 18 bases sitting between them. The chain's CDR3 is CAIEGGDGKNYGYTF. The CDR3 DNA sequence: TGTGCCATCGAGGGAGGGGACGGCAAGAACTATGGCTACACCTTC.

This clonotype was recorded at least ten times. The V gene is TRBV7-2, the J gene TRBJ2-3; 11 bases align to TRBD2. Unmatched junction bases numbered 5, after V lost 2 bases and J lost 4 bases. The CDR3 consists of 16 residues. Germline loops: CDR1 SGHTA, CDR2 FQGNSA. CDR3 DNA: TGTGCCAGCAGCTTAAAACTAGCGGGGGCATCAGATACGCAGTATTTT. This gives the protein CASSLKLAGASDTQYF.

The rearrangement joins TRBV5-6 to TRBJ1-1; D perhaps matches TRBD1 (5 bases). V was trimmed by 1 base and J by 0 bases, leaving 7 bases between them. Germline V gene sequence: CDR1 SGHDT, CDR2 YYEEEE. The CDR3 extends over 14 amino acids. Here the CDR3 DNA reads TGTGCCAGCAGCTTGTGGGGGGTGAACACTGAAGCTTTCTTT. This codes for CASSLWGVNTEAFF.

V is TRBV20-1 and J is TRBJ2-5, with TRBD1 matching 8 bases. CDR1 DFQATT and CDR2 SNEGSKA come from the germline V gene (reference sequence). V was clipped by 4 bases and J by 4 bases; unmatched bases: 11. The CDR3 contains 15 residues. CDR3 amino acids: CSATGQGWLGETQYF. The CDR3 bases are TGCAGTGCTACCGGACAGGGTTGGTTAGGAGAGACCCAGTACTTC.

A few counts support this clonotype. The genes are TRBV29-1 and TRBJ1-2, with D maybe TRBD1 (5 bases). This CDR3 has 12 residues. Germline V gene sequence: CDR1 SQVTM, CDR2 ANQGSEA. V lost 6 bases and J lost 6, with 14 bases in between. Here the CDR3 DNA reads TGCAGCGTCCACACCAGGGCAGATGGCTACACCTTC. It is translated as CSVHTRADGYTF.

The CDR3 loop reads CAWSLRETQYF. The CDR3 region has the DNA TGTGCCTGGAGTCTCAGGGAGACCCAGTACTTC. The V call is TRBV30, the J call TRBJ2-5, with D unresolved. Trimming left V 2 bases short and J 5 bases short, with 6 bases between. The CDR3 is made up of 11 amino acids. Germline values: CDR1 GTSNPN, CDR2 SVGIG (reference sequence).

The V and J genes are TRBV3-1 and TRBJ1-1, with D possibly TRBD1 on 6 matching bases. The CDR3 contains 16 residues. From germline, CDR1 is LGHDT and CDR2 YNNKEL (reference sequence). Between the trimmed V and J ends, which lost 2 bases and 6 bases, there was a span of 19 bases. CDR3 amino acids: CASSQRARGIGSEAFF. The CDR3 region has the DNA TGTGCCAGCAGCCAACGGGCGAGGGGGATAGGGTCTGAAGCTTTCTTT.

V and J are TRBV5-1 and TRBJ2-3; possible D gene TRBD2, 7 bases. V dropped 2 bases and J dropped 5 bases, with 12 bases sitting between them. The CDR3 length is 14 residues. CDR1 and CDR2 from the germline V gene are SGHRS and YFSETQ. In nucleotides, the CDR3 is TGCGCCAGCAGCTTTGGGGGGGCCATAGATACGCAGTATTTT. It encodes CASSFGGAIDTQYF.

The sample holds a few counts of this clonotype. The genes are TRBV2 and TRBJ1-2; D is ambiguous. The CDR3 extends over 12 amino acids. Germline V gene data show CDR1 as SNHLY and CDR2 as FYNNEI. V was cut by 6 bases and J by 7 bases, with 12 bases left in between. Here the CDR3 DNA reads TGTGCCAGCAGGGGCGCCTCCCTTGGCTACACCTTC. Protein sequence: CASRGASLGYTF.

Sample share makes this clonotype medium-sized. CDR3 sequence: CSASRGGFTDTQYF. The CDR3 nucleotides are TGCAGTGCTAGCCGAGGGGGGTTCACAGATACGCAGTATTTT. The chain couples TRBV20-1 to TRBJ2-3; D assignment may be TRBD1 or TRBD2 (6 bases each). V was pared by 3 bases and J by 2 bases, with 12 bases between. The CDR3 is 14 residues long. Per germline, CDR1 DFQATT and CDR2 SNEGSKA (reference sequence).

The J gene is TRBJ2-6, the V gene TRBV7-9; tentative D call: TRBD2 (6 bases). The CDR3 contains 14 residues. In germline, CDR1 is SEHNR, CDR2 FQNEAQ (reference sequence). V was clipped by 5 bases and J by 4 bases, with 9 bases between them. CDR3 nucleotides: TGTGCCAGCAGCACGGGGGTCGGGGCCAACGTCCTGACTTTC. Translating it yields CASSTGVGANVLTF.

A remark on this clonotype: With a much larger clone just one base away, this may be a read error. The CDR3 DNA follows: TGTGCCACCAGTAATGCGGGGGGCTCCAACACCGGGGAGCTGTTTTTT. Its translation: CATSNAGGSNTGELFF. The genes are TRBV24-1 and TRBJ2-2; 8 bases agree with TRBD2. CDR1 is KGHDR, CDR2 SFDVKD, per germline. The CDR3 consists of 16 residues. Trimming took 6 bases from V and 2 from J; bases not matched to a gene: 7.